This T cell receptor (beta chain) was identified in a study of post-analysis software for immune sequencing data (dated by TCRdb to 2013 to 2016). Regarding the complete study: Disease courses on record covered relapsing-remitting, secondary progressive and progressive-relapsing multiple sclerosis, though some patients had no subtype annotation. A subset of samples was prepared in parallel using single-end sample barcoding, then pooled and co-amplified after Illumina adapter ligation. The patient repertoires were set against about 10 previously published healthy control repertoires from donors whose ages ranged from roughly 6 to 27 years. What the research found in general, with its limitations: Direct clustering with F measure showed strong co-clustering of samples prepared in the same batch, prompting a batch-effect correction. The multiple sclerosis patient group was slightly younger than the control group. Normalized Chao1 diversity was significantly lower in multiple sclerosis patients than controls, suggesting substantial peripheral T-cell clonal expansion. Roughly 5 TRBV segments, including TRBV5-6, TRBV5-1 and TRBV20-1, were significantly more frequent in patients than controls.

Receptor amplification or capture employed PCR. Sequenced using an Illumina HiSeq 2500. To reduce PCR and sequencing biases, unique molecular identifiers were built into the TCR beta cDNA libraries. Roughly 0.5 million cDNA molecules were obtained per 1 to 10 million input T cells, so each molecule approximated one T cell. The same protocol used for the earlier healthy control dataset was applied to prepare and sequence the patient libraries. Within a given batch, samples were prepared together, multiplexed and sequenced on the same HiSeq lane. The original methods were these. Raw barcoded reads were processed with MIGEC, discarding single-read molecular identifier groups before consensus assembly and CDR3 extraction. Clonotype tables were post-analysed with VDJtools, and diversity was normalized by down-sampling all datasets to the smallest sample size. Repertoire overlap clustering matched CDR3 amino acid but not nucleotide sequences to correct batch-related cross-sample contamination. Clones were called with MiXCR by TCRdb after fastp trimmed the public reads at Q25, and only in-frame beta chains were retained. Rows are unified per CDR3 protein, each entry keeping the most common DNA and genes. The V and J calls shown here were made by TCRdb, not taken from the authors' results. The sample contains about 200,000 distinct CDR3 sequences, approximately 30% of them found a single time. The top ten constitute 3% to 3.5% of the sample.

TCR beta repertoires were profiled from peripheral blood of 10 to 15 young patients with multiple sclerosis to demonstrate the VDJtools post-analysis software. Multiple sclerosis patients were children and adolescents aged roughly 6 to 17 years. Including cysteine and phenylalanine, the CDR3 has 16 amino acids. Of all the DNA, just the CDR3 is kept, 48 bases in frame from base 1. The trim is 2 bases for V and 1 base for J, with a gap of 14 bases between the germline ends. Sequences MNHNS (CDR1) and SASEGT (CDR2) are obtained from the germline V gene. Concerning this clonotype itself: Its antigen is currently not known. No base-level quality is on record; no much larger clone is a single base apart.

The sample consisted of blood. This sequence originates from a girl under 18 with multiple sclerosis. The rearrangement joined TRBV6-1 to TRBJ1-2; the D gene is not confidently resolved. The CDR3 region: CASSETSGRINYGYTF. The sequence in DNA is TGTGCCAGCAGTGAAACCTCTGGACGGATTAACTATGGCTACACCTTC.